This paragraph covers one T cell receptor beta chain sequence. This record belongs to a study of shared clonotypes between healthy human individuals. Germline assignment: CDR1 SGHRS and CDR2 YFSETQ. The CDR3 covers 14 residues. The ends were cut back, 1 base at V and 4 bases at J, with 8 bases in the middle. Sequencing used immunoSEQ multiplex PCR; TCRdb keeps in-frame clones, though not all of them. The repertoire includes about 2 million clones, approximately 94% of them detected once, and less than 1.5% sits in the top ten. Only CD45RO-negative cells positively selected for CCR7 counted as naive CD8 cells, so terminally differentiated effector memory CD45RA+ cells were excluded.

The V call is TRBV5-1, the J call TRBJ2-2; no clear D. The sequenced sample was naive CD8+ T cells sorted from blood. The TCR was taken from a man between 18 and 35 years old in good health. The CDR3, as DNA: TGCGCCAGCAGCTTGTACGGAACCACCGGGGAGCTGTTTTTT. As protein: CASSLYGTTGELFF.